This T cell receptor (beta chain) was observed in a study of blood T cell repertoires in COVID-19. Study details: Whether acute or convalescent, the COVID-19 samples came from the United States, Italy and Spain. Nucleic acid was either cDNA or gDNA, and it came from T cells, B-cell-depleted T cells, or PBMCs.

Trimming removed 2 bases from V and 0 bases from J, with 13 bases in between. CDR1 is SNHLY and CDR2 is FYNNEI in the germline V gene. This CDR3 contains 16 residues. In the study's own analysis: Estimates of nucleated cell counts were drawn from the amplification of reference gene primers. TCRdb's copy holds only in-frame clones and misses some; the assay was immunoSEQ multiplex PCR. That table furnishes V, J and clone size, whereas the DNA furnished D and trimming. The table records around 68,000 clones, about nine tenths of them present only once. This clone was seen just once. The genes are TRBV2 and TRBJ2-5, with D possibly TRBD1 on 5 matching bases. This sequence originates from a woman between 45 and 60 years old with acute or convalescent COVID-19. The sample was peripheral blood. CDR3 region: CASSEPYLDNQETQYF. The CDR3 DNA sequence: TGTGCCAGCAGTGAACCGTACCTGGACAACCAAGAGACCCAGTACTTC.